These T cell receptor beta chains were read from a single sample in a study of PD-1 blockade in classical Hodgkin lymphoma. Data came from immunoSEQ multiplex PCR; TCRdb stores just in-frame clones and leaves some out. The sample yields 30,000 to 50,000 clones, just over 75% seen once. The sample in question was peripheral blood mononuclear cells (PBMCs), obtained before the fourth cycle of nivolumab. These receptors were collected from a human donor with classical Hodgkin lymphoma. CDR3s include the opening cysteine and the closing phenylalanine or tryptophan. The order of the fields is D gene, J gene, clone size, V gene, CDR3 protein, CDR3 DNA. A D gene is named only where the DNA matches it firmly. Size is stated for part of the rows, as once, few or many counts, or as a class when the clone is expanded.

d_call: -; j_call: TRBJ1-2; clone_size: -; v_call: TRBV7-2; cdr3_aa: CASSLATARPPYGYTF; cdr3_nt: TGTGCCAGCAGCTTAGCCACAGCAAGGCCCCCCTATGGCTACACCTTC
d_call: -; j_call: TRBJ1-1; clone_size: -; v_call: TRBV25-1; cdr3_aa: CASSESGEGGTEAFF; cdr3_nt: TGTGCCAGCAGTGAATCGGGGGAAGGTGGCACTGAAGCTTTCTTT
d_call: -; j_call: TRBJ2-1; clone_size: -; v_call: TRBV28; cdr3_aa: CASRLRDEYNEQFF; cdr3_nt: TGTGCCAGCAGACTCCGGGACGAATACAATGAGCAGTTCTTC
d_call: -; j_call: TRBJ2-7; clone_size: -; v_call: TRBV9; cdr3_aa: CASSASVGNYEQYF; cdr3_nt: TGTGCCAGCAGCGCCTCAGTGGGGAACTACGAGCAGTACTTC
d_call: TRBD1; j_call: TRBJ2-3; clone_size: -; v_call: TRBV7-9; cdr3_aa: CASSPSRDRADTQYF; cdr3_nt: TGTGCCAGCAGCCCTTCCAGGGACAGGGCAGATACGCAGTATTTT
d_call: -; j_call: TRBJ1-4; clone_size: -; v_call: TRBV5-1; cdr3_aa: CASSLGGIREKLFF; cdr3_nt: TGCGCCAGCAGCTTAGGAGGGATTAGGGAAAAACTGTTTTTT
d_call: -; j_call: TRBJ1-5; clone_size: -; v_call: TRBV19; cdr3_aa: CASSMNGLNQPQHF; cdr3_nt: TGTGCCAGTAGTATGAACGGTCTCAATCAGCCCCAGCATTTT
d_call: -; j_call: TRBJ1-2; clone_size: few; v_call: TRBV30; cdr3_aa: CAWSVREDYGYTF; cdr3_nt: TGTGCCTGGAGTGTACGCGAGGACTATGGCTACACCTTC
d_call: -; j_call: TRBJ1-1; clone_size: -; v_call: TRBV19; cdr3_aa: CASSPQPLRRNTEAFF; cdr3_nt: TGTGCCAGTAGTCCCCAACCTCTCAGGAGGAACACTGAAGCTTTCTTT
d_call: -; j_call: TRBJ1-2; clone_size: -; v_call: TRBV2; cdr3_aa: CASSEALGQTYGYTF; cdr3_nt: TGTGCCAGCAGTGAAGCGCTGGGACAAACCTATGGCTACACCTTC
d_call: TRBD1; j_call: TRBJ1-5; clone_size: -; v_call: TRBV18; cdr3_aa: CASSPSDRDQPQHF; cdr3_nt: TGTGCCAGCTCACCCTCGGACAGGGATCAGCCCCAGCATTTT
d_call: TRBD2; j_call: TRBJ2-5; clone_size: -; v_call: TRBV7-8; cdr3_aa: CASSLPLAGGIETQYF; cdr3_nt: TGTGCCAGCAGCTTACCCCTAGCGGGGGGTATCGAGACCCAGTACTTC
d_call: -; j_call: TRBJ1-4; clone_size: -; v_call: TRBV11-2; cdr3_aa: CASSPSPTNEKLFF; cdr3_nt: TGTGCCAGCAGCCCCTCACCAACTAATGAAAAACTGTTTTTT
d_call: -; j_call: TRBJ2-1; clone_size: -; v_call: TRBV5-5; cdr3_aa: CASSLDPETLGNEQFF; cdr3_nt: TGTGCCAGCAGCTTGGACCCGGAAACCCTAGGAAATGAGCAGTTCTTC
d_call: -; j_call: TRBJ2-1; clone_size: -; v_call: TRBV6-4; cdr3_aa: CASSASPLTYNEQFF; cdr3_nt: TGTGCCAGCAGTGCTAGCCCTCTTACCTACAATGAGCAGTTCTTC
d_call: -; j_call: TRBJ1-6; clone_size: -; v_call: TRBV28; cdr3_aa: CASSFPEGSYNSPLHF; cdr3_nt: TGTGCCAGCAGTTTCCCTGAAGGCTCCTATAATTCACCCCTCCACTTT
d_call: TRBD1; j_call: TRBJ2-1; clone_size: few; v_call: TRBV2; cdr3_aa: CASSAGTGGYGQFF; cdr3_nt: TGTGCCAGCAGTGCCGGGACAGGGGGCTATGGGCAGTTCTTC
d_call: TRBD1; j_call: TRBJ2-7; clone_size: -; v_call: TRBV2; cdr3_aa: CASRVRDSAYEQYF; cdr3_nt: TGTGCCAGCAGGGTCCGGGACAGCGCCTACGAGCAGTACTTC
d_call: -; j_call: TRBJ2-1; clone_size: -; v_call: TRBV18; cdr3_aa: CASSPGSNEQFF; cdr3_nt: TGTGCCAGCTCACCGGGGTCCAATGAGCAGTTCTTC
d_call: -; j_call: TRBJ1-5; clone_size: -; v_call: TRBV10-3; cdr3_aa: CAISLTENQPQHF; cdr3_nt: TGTGCCATCAGCCTCACCGAAAATCAGCCCCAGCATTTT
d_call: -; j_call: TRBJ1-1; clone_size: -; v_call: TRBV20-1; cdr3_aa: CRAQGGTEAFF; cdr3_nt: TGCAGAGCACAGGGTGGCACTGAAGCTTTCTTT
d_call: -; j_call: TRBJ1-3; clone_size: -; v_call: TRBV5-4; cdr3_aa: CASSLQGNTIYF; cdr3_nt: TGTGCCAGCAGCTTACAAGGAAACACCATATATTTT
d_call: TRBD1; j_call: TRBJ1-6; clone_size: -; v_call: TRBV10-3; cdr3_aa: CATARGQAQTSPLHF; cdr3_nt: TGTGCCACCGCGCGGGGACAGGCCCAAACATCACCCCTCCACTTT
d_call: -; j_call: TRBJ2-1; clone_size: -; v_call: TRBV12-5; cdr3_aa: CASGQGQSLYNEQFF; cdr3_nt: TGTGCTAGTGGTCAAGGACAGTCCCTTTACAATGAGCAGTTCTTC
d_call: TRBD1; j_call: TRBJ1-5; clone_size: -; v_call: TRBV27; cdr3_aa: CASSYGTGMNQPQHF; cdr3_nt: TGTGCCAGCAGTTACGGGACAGGGATGAATCAGCCCCAGCATTTT
d_call: TRBD1; j_call: TRBJ1-2; clone_size: -; v_call: TRBV5-4; cdr3_aa: CASSLRGQGYGYTF; cdr3_nt: TGTGCCAGCAGCTTACGGGGACAGGGCTATGGCTACACCTTC
d_call: TRBD2; j_call: TRBJ2-5; clone_size: -; v_call: TRBV10-3; cdr3_aa: CAISERGLAGDQETQYF; cdr3_nt: TGTGCCATCAGTGAAAGGGGCCTAGCGGGGGACCAAGAGACCCAGTACTTC
d_call: TRBD1; j_call: TRBJ1-2; clone_size: -; v_call: TRBV7-9; cdr3_aa: CASSSQGQPSYGYTF; cdr3_nt: TGTGCCAGCAGCTCCCAGGGACAGCCCTCCTATGGCTACACCTTC
d_call: -; j_call: TRBJ1-1; clone_size: -; v_call: TRBV4-3; cdr3_aa: CASSQDNGGRNTEAFF; cdr3_nt: TGCGCCAGCAGCCAAGATAACGGGGGTAGGAACACTGAAGCTTTCTTT
d_call: TRBD1; j_call: TRBJ1-1; clone_size: -; v_call: TRBV6-5; cdr3_aa: CASSVRTGIGTEAFF; cdr3_nt: TGTGCCAGCAGTGTAAGGACAGGGATTGGCACTGAAGCTTTCTTT
d_call: -; j_call: TRBJ1-5; clone_size: -; v_call: TRBV4-3; cdr3_aa: CASSQDHRSNQPQHF; cdr3_nt: TGCGCCAGCAGCCAAGATCATCGGAGCAATCAGCCCCAGCATTTT
d_call: TRBD2; j_call: TRBJ2-7; clone_size: -; v_call: TRBV9; cdr3_aa: CASSVGAGGLSYEQYF; cdr3_nt: TGTGCCAGCAGCGTAGGGGCGGGGGGTCTCTCCTACGAGCAGTACTTC
d_call: -; j_call: TRBJ1-4; clone_size: -; v_call: TRBV4-1; cdr3_aa: CASSFRTGNEKLFF; cdr3_nt: TGCGCCAGCAGCTTCCGAACAGGGAATGAAAAACTGTTTTTT